These 22 T cell receptor beta chains share one sample of origin, sequenced in a study of T cells after yellow fever vaccination. TCRdb independently ran MiXCR on the 5' RACE reads; one entry per CDR3 protein. Seen here are some 390,000 distinct CDR3 sequences, 18% observed once, and the top ten hold about a sixth. The sequencing here drew on PBMCs, taken before the yellow fever booster vaccination. These receptors all come from a man between 18 and 35 years old who received the YFV17D yellow fever vaccine.

The sample holds a few counts of this clonotype. This chain uses TRBV9 with TRBJ2-6, with D possibly TRBD2 on 5 matching bases. The V and J ends lost 0 bases and 5 bases respectively, with 12 bases between them. This CDR3 comprises 16 residues. Germline V lookup: CDR1 SGDLS, CDR2 YYNGEE. In DNA, the CDR3 is TGTGCCAGCAGCGTAGGGGCGGGTAGCAGGGCCAACGTCCTGACTTTC. Translated: CASSVGAGSRANVLTF. The whole variable domain, remainder taken from reference TRBV9 and TRBJ2-6, is DSGVTQTPKHLITATGQRVTLRCSPRSGDLSVYWYQQSLDQGLQFLIQYYNGEERAKGNILERFSAQQFPDLHSELNLSSLELGDSALYFCASSVGAGSRANVLTFGAGSRLTVL.

This chain connects TRBV20-1 to TRBJ2-3; D not resolved. The CDR3 is 15 residues long. The V end was cut by 5 bases, the J end by 1 base, with 16 bases between. Germline V gene lookup returns CDR1 DFQATT and CDR2 SNEGSKA (reference sequence). In nucleotides, the CDR3 is TGCAGTGCTCAAAGCGCGGATACAGGCACAGATACGCAGTATTTT. It yields the protein CSAQSADTGTDTQYF.

The chain carries TRBV5-1 and TRBJ1-4, with D possibly TRBD1 on 6 matching bases. The CDR3 runs to 15 residues. Deletions cut 5 bases from V and 9 bases from J, with 20 bases between. Germline V lookup: CDR1 SGHRS, CDR2 YFSETQ. The CDR3 DNA is TGCGCCAGCAGAGTTTCGGGACAACTCAATAAAAAACTGTTTTTT. Encoded protein: CASRVSGQLNKKLFF.

This clonotype was recorded a few times. The rearrangement links TRBV6-1 to TRBJ1-4; D may be TRBD1 (6 bases). Germline CDR1 and CDR2: MNHNS and SASEGT. Trimming took off 6 bases at V and 3 bases at J, with 11 bases between the two ends. There are 14 residues in the CDR3. The chain's CDR3 is CASSDPGANEKLFF. In nucleotides, the CDR3 is TGTGCCAGCAGCGACCCAGGGGCTAATGAAAAACTGTTTTTT.

Only a few counts were recorded for this clonotype. The V and J genes are TRBV4-2 and TRBJ2-3; 11 bases map to TRBD2. Germline V gene sequence: CDR1 LGHNA, CDR2 YNFKEQ. V lost 4 bases, J lost 2 bases, and 8 bases stayed unmatched. The CDR3 sequence is 17 residues long. CDR3 residues: CASSPMTSGASTDTQYF. In DNA form, the CDR3 reads TGTGCCAGCAGCCCCATGACTAGCGGGGCATCCACAGATACGCAGTATTTT.

This clonotype showed up just a few times. The chain couples TRBV12-3 or TRBV12-4 to TRBJ2-7; no clear D gene. This CDR3 comprises 13 residues. Trimming took 1 base from V and 4 from J, leaving 8 bases between them. DNA of the CDR3: TGTGCCAGCAGTTTAGATTCCGGGTACGAGCAGTACTTC. Protein: CASSLDSGYEQYF.

The J gene is TRBJ1-2, the V gene TRBV4-1, with 9 bases aligning to TRBD1. The CDR3 is made up of 13 amino acids. The V and J ends lost 0 bases and 14 bases, in that order; junction bases with no gene match: 7. Per germline, CDR1 MGHRA and CDR2 YSYEKL. The DNA for the CDR3 is TGCGCCAGCAGCCAAGAGTCGGGACAGGGCGAGACCTTC. It encodes CASSQESGQGETF.

CDR3 region: CAIKAGGNTIYF. The CDR3 DNA reads TGTGCCATCAAGGCAGGCGGAAACACCATATATTTT. The rearrangement uses TRBV10-3 and TRBJ1-3; D unclear. Germline loops: CDR1 ENHRY, CDR2 SYGVKD. V lost 7 bases, J lost 4 bases, and 8 bases lay in between. There are 12 residues in the CDR3.

This clonotype was seen a few times. The chain carries TRBV4-3 and TRBJ2-1; D possibly matches TRBD1 or TRBD2 (5 bases each). This CDR3 comprises 14 residues. The V gene lost 4 bases and the J gene lost 5 bases, with 12 bases spanning the gap. Per the germline V gene, CDR1 is LGHNA and CDR2 is YSLEER. The DNA for the CDR3 is TGCGCCAGCAGCCGTGACGGGGCGGACAATGAGCAGTTCTTC. It encodes CASSRDGADNEQFF.

The chain carries TRBV7-2 and TRBJ2-1; D remains unclear. Germline V gene data show CDR1 as SGHTA and CDR2 as FQGNSA. V shed 0 bases and J shed 10 bases, with 10 bases lying between them. CDR3 length equals 13 residues. The CDR3 is CASSLAKKAEQFF. CDR3 DNA sequence: TGTGCCAGCAGCTTAGCGAAAAAGGCCGAGCAGTTCTTC.

This clonotype was seen repeatedly, ten times or more. This rearrangement joins TRBV29-1 to TRBJ1-1; D is possibly TRBD1 (5 bases). This CDR3 is built from 16 residues. V lost 8 bases and J 3 bases, leaving 25 bases between the germline ends. CDR1 is SQVTM, CDR2 ANQGSEA, per germline. As DNA, the CDR3 is TGCAGCTCATTAGGGGTCCCTTTGGGGGTGGACACTGAAGCTTTCTTT. Its translation: CSSLGVPLGVDTEAFF.

V usage is TRBV6-6 and J usage is TRBJ2-7; D remains ambiguous. The CDR3 length is 13 residues. CDR1 MNHNY and CDR2 SVGAGI come from the germline V gene (reference sequence). Trimming shortened V by 2 bases and J by 0 bases, and 5 bases separated the two germline ends. CDR3 region: CASSYESSYEQYF. DNA of the CDR3: TGTGCCAGCAGTTACGAGAGCTCCTACGAGCAGTACTTC.

This chain connects TRBV20-1 to TRBJ2-7; 9 bases are a match to TRBD2. The CDR3 is made up of 18 amino acids. Germline CDR1 is DFQATT and CDR2 is SNEGSKA (reference sequence). V shed 6 bases, J shed 4 bases, and the junction held 22 bases outside the gene matches. CDR3 residues: CSASRTAPLSGGPYEQYF. DNA for the CDR3: TGCAGTGCCAGCCGAACCGCGCCCCTTAGCGGGGGCCCTTACGAGCAGTACTTC.

This clonotype was seen more than once but under ten times. The gene calls are TRBV7-2 and TRBJ2-7; 7 bases line up with TRBD1. CDR1 is SGHTA, CDR2 FQGNSA, per germline. CDR3 length: 13 amino acids. The CDR3 loop is CASSLDPGGEQYV. The CDR3, as DNA: TGTGCCAGCAGTTTAGACCCAGGGGGAGAGCAGTACGTC.

This clonotype was detected only a few times. The chain recombines TRBV6-1 with TRBJ2-2; D remains ambiguous. This CDR3 region has 14 residues. V lost 1 base, J lost 6 bases, and 9 bases lay in between. The germline V gene has CDR1 MNHNS and CDR2 SASEGT. CDR3 sequence: CASSEGGQSGELFF. The CDR3 bases are TGTGCCAGCAGTGAAGGGGGTCAGTCCGGGGAGCTGTTTTTT.

A few counts support this clonotype. The chain joins TRBV9 to TRBJ1-5, with a tentative D call TRBD1 (5 bases). Between the trimmed V and J ends, which lost 4 bases and 7 bases, there was a span of 15 bases. The CDR3 has 14 amino acids. CDR1 and CDR2 from the germline V gene are SGDLS and YYNGEE. This CDR3 reads CASSITGLGQPQHF. CDR3 nucleotides: TGTGCCAGCAGCATAACAGGCCTAGGGCAGCCCCAGCATTTT.

V usage is TRBV6-6 and J usage is TRBJ1-5; D gene unclear. Germline values: CDR1 MNHNY, CDR2 SVGAGI (reference sequence). Trimming stripped 7 bases from V and 1 base from J, with 11 bases between. The CDR3 is 14 residues long. The CDR3 protein is CASTPSDSNQPQHF. For the CDR3, the DNA is TGTGCCAGCACTCCGAGCGACAGCAATCAGCCCCAGCATTTT.

V gene TRBV7-8 combines with J gene TRBJ2-3; unclear D gene. CDR1 and CDR2 (germline): SGHVS, FQNEAQ. CDR3 length: 14 residues. V was cut by 6 bases and J by 2 bases, with 12 bases left in between. CDR3 bases: TGTGCCAGCAGGCGGAACTACTACACAGATACGCAGTATTTT. It codes for CASRRNYYTDTQYF.

This clonotype turned up a few times. The CDR3, as DNA: TGTGCCAGCACCCCTGGAGGGTACTCCTACGAGCAGTACTTC. This sequence encodes CASTPGGYSYEQYF. The chain uses TRBV6-5 and TRBJ2-7, with TRBD2 as a possible D gene (6 bases). Trimming cost V 7 bases and J 0 bases, with 13 bases left between them. Germline CDR1 is MNHEY and CDR2 is SVGAGI. The CDR3 is 14 amino acids.

The CDR3 loop reads CASREGGAGELFF. The CDR3 DNA is TGTGCCAGCAGGGAGGGGGGGGCCGGGGAGCTGTTTTTT. The chain recombines TRBV6-6 with TRBJ2-2, with TRBD2 as a possible D gene (7 bases). V was cut by 6 bases and J by 6 bases, with 11 bases left in between. This CDR3 spans 13 amino acids. Germline V CDR1 and CDR2: MNHNY, SVGAGI (reference sequence).

The V gene is TRBV12-3 or TRBV12-4, the J gene TRBJ2-5; 11 bases are a match to TRBD2. V trimming: 6 bases; J trimming: 2 bases; junction bases outside the gene matches: 8. The CDR3 spans 16 residues. CDR3: CASSPTPSGGQETQYF. CDR3 DNA sequence: TGTGCCAGCAGCCCGACACCTAGCGGGGGGCAAGAGACCCAGTACTTC.

The gene calls are TRBV20-1 and TRBJ1-1; possible D gene TRBD1, 6 bases. Germline V CDR1 and CDR2: DFQATT, SNEGSKA (reference sequence). The CDR3 extends over 15 amino acids. V was clipped by 0 bases and J by 4 bases, with 15 bases between them. The CDR3 DNA follows: TGCAGTGCTAGAGATCGGGGCAGGGGCCCCACTGAAGCTTTCTTT. Translation: CSARDRGRGPTEAFF.